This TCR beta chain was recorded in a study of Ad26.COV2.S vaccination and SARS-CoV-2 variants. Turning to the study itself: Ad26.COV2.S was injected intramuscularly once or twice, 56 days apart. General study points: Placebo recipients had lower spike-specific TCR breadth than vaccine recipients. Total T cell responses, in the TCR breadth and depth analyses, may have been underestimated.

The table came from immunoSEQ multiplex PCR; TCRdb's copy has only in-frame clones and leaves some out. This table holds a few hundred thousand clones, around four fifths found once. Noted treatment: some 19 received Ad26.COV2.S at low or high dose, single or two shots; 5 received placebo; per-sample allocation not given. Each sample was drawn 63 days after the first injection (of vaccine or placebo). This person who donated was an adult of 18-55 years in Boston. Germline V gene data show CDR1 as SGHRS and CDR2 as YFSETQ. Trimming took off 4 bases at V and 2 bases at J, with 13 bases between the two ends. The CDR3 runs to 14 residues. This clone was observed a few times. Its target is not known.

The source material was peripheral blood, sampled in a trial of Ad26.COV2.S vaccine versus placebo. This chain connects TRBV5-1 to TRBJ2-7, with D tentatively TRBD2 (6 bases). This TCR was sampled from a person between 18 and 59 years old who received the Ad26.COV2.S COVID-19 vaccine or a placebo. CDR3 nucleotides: TGCGCCAGCAGCGCGGGGACGGCCACCTACGAGCAGTACTTC. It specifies CASSAGTATYEQYF.